What follows describes a single T cell receptor (beta chain). These data originate in a study of T cells in Graves' hyperthyroidism and ophthalmopathy. TCR beta CDR3 regions were amplified from RNA. The HTBI primer set served for first-round RT-PCR of the TCR CDR3. From the multiplex PCR reads, TCRdb called clonotypes with MiXCR, one entry per CDR3 protein. The table records 450,000 to 550,000 distinct CDR3 sequences, approximately 24% of them present only once. There are 17 residues in the CDR3. V lost 1 base and J lost 2; bases outside the gene matches: 10. Germline CDR1 and CDR2: MNHEY and SVGAGI. The chain links TRBV6-5 to TRBJ2-5, with 7 bases aligning to TRBD2. The material sequenced was blood. This clonotype was obtained from a woman in her 30s with Graves' ophthalmopathy. The CDR3 DNA reads as TGTGCCAGCAGTTACTACCCCGGGGCTAGCGGACAAGAGACCCAGTACTTC. It encodes CASSYYPGASGQETQYF.